This T cell receptor (beta chain) stems from a study of blood T cells in healthy people across ages. Findings and limits, study-wide: Researchers deemed the diversity estimates from one million T cells underestimates.

The second PCR ran about 7 to 12 cycles with a sample-barcoded 5' primer and J-beta primers. TCRdb reprocessed the 5' RACE reads with MiXCR, giving one entry per CDR3 protein. The data contain 1.5 million to 2 million distinct CDR3 sequences, roughly 49% of them seen just once; the ten biggest clones take up more than 2%. Comment on this clonotype: The antigen is unknown.

V was trimmed by 2 bases and J by 4 bases, leaving 8 bases between them. CDR3 length equals 13 residues. CDR1 MNHEY and CDR2 SMNVEV come from the germline V gene (reference sequence). The V call is TRBV27, the J call TRBJ2-5; D not resolved. The TCR comes from a woman between 40 and 55 years old in good health. The sample comprised blood. The CDR3 region is CASSLIPLETQYF. In DNA form, the CDR3 reads TGTGCCAGCAGTTTAATACCCTTAGAGACCCAGTACTTC.